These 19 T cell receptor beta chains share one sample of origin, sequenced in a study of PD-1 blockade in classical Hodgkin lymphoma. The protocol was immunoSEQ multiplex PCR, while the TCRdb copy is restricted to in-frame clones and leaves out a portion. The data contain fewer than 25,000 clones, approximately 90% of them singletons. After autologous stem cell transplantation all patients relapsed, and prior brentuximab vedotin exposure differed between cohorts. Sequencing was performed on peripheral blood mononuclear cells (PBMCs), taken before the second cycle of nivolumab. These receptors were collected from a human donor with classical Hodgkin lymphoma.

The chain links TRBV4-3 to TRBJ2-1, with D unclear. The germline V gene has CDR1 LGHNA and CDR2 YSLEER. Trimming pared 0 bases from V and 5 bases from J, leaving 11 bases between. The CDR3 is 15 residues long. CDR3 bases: TGCGCCAGCAGCCAAGAAAAGGGTAACAACAATGAGCAGTTCTTC. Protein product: CASSQEKGNNNEQFF.

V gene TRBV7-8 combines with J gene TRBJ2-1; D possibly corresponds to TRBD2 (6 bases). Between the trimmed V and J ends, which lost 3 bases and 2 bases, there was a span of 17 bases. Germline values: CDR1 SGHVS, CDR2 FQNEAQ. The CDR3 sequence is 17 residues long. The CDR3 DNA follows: TGTGCCAGCAGCTTGACCGGGACTCAAGCAGCCTACAATGAGCAGTTCTTC. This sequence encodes CASSLTGTQAAYNEQFF.

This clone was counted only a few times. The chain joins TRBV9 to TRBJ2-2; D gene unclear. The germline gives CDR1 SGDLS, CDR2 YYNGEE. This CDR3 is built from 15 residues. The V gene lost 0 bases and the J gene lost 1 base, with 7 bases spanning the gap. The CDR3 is CASSVGSLNTGELFF. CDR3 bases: TGTGCCAGCAGCGTAGGCTCTTTGAACACCGGGGAGCTGTTTTTT.

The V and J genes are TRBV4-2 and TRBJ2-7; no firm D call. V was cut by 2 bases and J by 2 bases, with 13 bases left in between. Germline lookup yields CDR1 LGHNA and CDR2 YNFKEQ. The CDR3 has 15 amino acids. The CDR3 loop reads CASSQSTGSAYEQYF. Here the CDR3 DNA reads TGTGCCAGCAGCCAATCTACGGGTTCTGCCTACGAGCAGTACTTC.

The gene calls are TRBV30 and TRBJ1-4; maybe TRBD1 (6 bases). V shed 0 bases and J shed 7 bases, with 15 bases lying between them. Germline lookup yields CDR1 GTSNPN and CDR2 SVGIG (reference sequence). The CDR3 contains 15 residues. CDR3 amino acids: CAWSVRGGRVEKLFF. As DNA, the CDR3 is TGTGCCTGGAGTGTACGAGGGGGAAGGGTTGAAAAACTGTTTTTT.

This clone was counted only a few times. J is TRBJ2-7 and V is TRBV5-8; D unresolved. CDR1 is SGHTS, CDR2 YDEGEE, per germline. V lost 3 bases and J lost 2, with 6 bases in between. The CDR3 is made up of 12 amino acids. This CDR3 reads CASSSAAYEQYF. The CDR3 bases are TGTGCCAGCAGCTCTGCAGCCTACGAGCAGTACTTC.

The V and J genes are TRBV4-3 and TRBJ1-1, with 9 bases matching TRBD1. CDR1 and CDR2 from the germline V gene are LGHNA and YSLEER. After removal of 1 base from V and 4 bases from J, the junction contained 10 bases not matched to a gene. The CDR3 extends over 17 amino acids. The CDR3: CASSQAGTGRLVTEAFF. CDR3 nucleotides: TGCGCCAGCAGCCAAGCAGGGACAGGGAGGTTAGTCACTGAAGCTTTCTTT.

The CDR3 sequence is CSVASGQETQYF. In DNA form, the CDR3 reads TGCAGCGTTGCTAGCGGTCAAGAGACCCAGTACTTC. The chain carries TRBV29-1 and TRBJ2-5, with 7 positions matching TRBD2. In germline, CDR1 is SQVTM, CDR2 ANQGSEA. V dropped 4 bases and J dropped 2; count of bases not matched to a gene: 1. The CDR3 contains 12 residues.

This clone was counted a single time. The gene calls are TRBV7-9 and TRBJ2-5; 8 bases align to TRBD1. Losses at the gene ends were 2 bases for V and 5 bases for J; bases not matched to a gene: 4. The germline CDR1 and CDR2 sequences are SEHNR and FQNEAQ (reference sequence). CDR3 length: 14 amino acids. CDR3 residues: CASSLTGGHETQYF. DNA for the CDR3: TGTGCCAGCAGCTTAACAGGGGGTCATGAGACCCAGTACTTC.

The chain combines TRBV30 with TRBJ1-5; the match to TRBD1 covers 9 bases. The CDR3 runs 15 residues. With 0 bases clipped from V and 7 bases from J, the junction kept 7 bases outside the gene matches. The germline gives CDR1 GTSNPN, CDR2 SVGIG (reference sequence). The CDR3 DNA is TGTGCCTGGAGTGTACAGGGGGCGCGATCCCAGCCCCAGCATTTT. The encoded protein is CAWSVQGARSQPQHF.

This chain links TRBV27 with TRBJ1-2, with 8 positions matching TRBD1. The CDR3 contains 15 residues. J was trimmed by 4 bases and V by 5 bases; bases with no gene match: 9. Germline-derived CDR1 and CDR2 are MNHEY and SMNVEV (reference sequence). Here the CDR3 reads CASSTDRVGSYGYTF. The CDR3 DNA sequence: TGTGCCAGCAGTACGGACAGGGTCGGGTCCTATGGCTACACCTTC.

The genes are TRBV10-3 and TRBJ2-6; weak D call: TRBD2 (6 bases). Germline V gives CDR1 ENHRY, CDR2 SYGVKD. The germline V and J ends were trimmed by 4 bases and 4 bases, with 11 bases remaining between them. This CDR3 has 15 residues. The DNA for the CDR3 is TGTGCCATCAGTGCGGAGGGTTCAGGGGCCAACGTCCTGACTTTC. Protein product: CAISAEGSGANVLTF.

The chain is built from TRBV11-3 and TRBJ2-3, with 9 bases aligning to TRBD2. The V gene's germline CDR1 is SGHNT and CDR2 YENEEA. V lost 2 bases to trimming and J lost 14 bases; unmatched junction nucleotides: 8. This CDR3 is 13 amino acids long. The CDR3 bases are TGTGCCAGCAGCTTAAATAGCGGGGGTGCCCCGTATTTT. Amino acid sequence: CASSLNSGGAPYF.

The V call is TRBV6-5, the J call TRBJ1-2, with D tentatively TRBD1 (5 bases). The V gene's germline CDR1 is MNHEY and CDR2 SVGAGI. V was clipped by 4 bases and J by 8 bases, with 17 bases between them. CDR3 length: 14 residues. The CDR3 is CASSSSGSRGGYTF. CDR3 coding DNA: TGTGCCAGCAGTTCTTCCGGGTCGAGGGGAGGCTACACCTTC.

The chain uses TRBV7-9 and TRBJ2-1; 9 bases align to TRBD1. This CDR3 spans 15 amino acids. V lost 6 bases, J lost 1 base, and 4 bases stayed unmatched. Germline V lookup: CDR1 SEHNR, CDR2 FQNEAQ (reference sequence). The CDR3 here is CASSMTGGSYNEQFF. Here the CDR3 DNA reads TGTGCCAGCAGTATGACAGGGGGGTCCTACAATGAGCAGTTCTTC.

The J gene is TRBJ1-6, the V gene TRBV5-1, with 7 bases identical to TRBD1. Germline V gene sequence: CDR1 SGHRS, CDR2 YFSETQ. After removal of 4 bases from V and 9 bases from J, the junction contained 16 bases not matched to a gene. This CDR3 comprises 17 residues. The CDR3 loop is CASSLAAGGIEGSPLHF. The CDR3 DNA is TGCGCCAGCAGCCTAGCGGCAGGGGGGATAGAAGGTTCACCCCTCCACTTT.

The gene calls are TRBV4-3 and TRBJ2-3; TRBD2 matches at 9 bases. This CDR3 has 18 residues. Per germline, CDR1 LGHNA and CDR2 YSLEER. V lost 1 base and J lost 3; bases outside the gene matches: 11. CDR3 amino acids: CASSQGAYGGGATDTQYF. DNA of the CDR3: TGCGCCAGCAGCCAAGGGGCCTATGGCGGGGGGGCAACAGATACGCAGTATTTT.

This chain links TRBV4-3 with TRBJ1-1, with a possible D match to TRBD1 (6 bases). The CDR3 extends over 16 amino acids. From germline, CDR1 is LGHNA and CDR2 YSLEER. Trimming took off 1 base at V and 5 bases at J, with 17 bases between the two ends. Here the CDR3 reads CASSQALGRGGTEAFF. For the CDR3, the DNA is TGCGCCAGCAGCCAAGCTCTGGGCCGAGGGGGGACTGAAGCTTTCTTT.

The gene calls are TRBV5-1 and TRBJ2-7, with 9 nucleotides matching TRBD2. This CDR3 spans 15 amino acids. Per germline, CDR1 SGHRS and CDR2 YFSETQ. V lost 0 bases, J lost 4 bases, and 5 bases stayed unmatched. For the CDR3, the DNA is TGCGCCAGCAGCTTGGATAGCGGGGGTTTATACGAGCAGTACTTC. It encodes CASSLDSGGLYEQYF.